This record concerns one TCR beta chain sequence. Antigen: not known. This specimen belongs to a study of T cells expressing NK-cell markers. Study-wide context: Underlying the TCR beta repertoires were sorted CD3+CD56+NKG2C+, CD3+CD56+NKG2C- and CD3+CD56-NKG2C+ T cells.

5'RACE template switching with UMIs produced the TCR beta cDNA. TCRdb derives one entry per CDR3 protein from the 5' RACE reads, leaving out DNA. The sample holds about 390,000 distinct CDR3 sequences. Findings of the study overall: Top CD8+ clonotypes included the dominant CD3+CD56+NKG2C+ clonotypes in roughly six donors.

Specimen: blood T cells: a sorted CD56 or NKG2C T cell subset, CD4+ or CD8+ T cells, or bulk PBMC T cells (not recorded which). The sequence came from a woman aged 45-59 years in good health.

This CDR3 reads CASSLWLGNSPLHF. The chain couples TRBV27 to TRBJ1-6. The CDR3 runs to 14 residues. Germline assignment: CDR1 MNHEY and CDR2 SMNVEV (reference sequence).